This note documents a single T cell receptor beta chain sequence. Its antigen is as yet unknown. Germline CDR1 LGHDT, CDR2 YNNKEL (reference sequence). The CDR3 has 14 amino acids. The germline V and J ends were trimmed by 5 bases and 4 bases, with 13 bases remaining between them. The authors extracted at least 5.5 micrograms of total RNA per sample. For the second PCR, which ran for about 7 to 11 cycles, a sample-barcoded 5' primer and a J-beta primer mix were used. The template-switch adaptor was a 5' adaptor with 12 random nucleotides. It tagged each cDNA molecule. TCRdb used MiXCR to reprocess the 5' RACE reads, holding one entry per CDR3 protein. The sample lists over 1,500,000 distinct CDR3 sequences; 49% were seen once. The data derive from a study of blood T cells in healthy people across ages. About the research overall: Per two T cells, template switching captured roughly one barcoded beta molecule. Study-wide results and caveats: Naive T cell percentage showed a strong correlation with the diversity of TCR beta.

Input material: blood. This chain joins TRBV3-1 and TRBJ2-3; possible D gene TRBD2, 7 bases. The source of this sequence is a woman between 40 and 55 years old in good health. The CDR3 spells CASSKPGGADTQYF. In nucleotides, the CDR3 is TGTGCCAGCAGCAAGCCGGGGGGCGCAGATACGCAGTATTTT.